This TCR beta chain is from a study of shared clonotypes between healthy human individuals. Findings and caveats of the study: Blood was the sole source, and tissue repertoires probably differ.

The protocol was immunoSEQ multiplex PCR, while the TCRdb copy is restricted to in-frame clones and leaves out a portion. The table records roughly 2 million clones, nearly 97% of them present only once. For this clone: Antigen specificity is unknown.

The CDR3 contains 13 residues. Germline assignment: CDR1 GTSNPN and CDR2 SVGIG (reference sequence). This chain uses TRBV30 with TRBJ2-5; TRBD1 might be the D (6 bases). The J call may be wrong; the DNA end is better matched by TRBJ2-7. The source is a man aged 18 to 29 in good health. The sequencing sample was made of naive CD4+ T cells sorted from blood. Subset specified: CD45RA+ positively selected. CDR3: CAWSWNRVDEQYF. The CDR3 coding sequence is TGTGCCTGGAGTTGGAACAGGGTTGACGAGCAGTACTTC.